This T cell receptor (beta chain) derives from a study of cytomegalovirus exposure and HLA in healthy donors. Across the study: An earlier analysis found roughly 110 million unique TCR beta sequences from approximately 200 million T cells.

Primers included in the PCR were 60 Vbeta and 13 Jbeta primers. The assay was immunoSEQ multiplex PCR, and TCRdb's table has in-frame clones only and misses some. The profile shows approximately 100,000 clones, less than 80% of them singletons. The V gene's germline CDR1 is MNHEY and CDR2 SVGAGI. The V gene lost 0 bases and the J gene lost 4 bases, with 9 bases spanning the gap. CDR3 size: 14 residues. The sample comprised PBMCs. The TCR sequence derives from a woman aged 40-49 years in good health and CMV-seronegative. The V call is TRBV6-5, the J call TRBJ1-2; TRBD1 might be the D (6 bases). The CDR3 sequence is CASSYSGHRYGYTF. The CDR3 coding sequence is TGTGCCAGCAGTTACTCGGGACACCGCTATGGCTACACCTTC.